Following are 20 T cell receptor beta chains from one sample sequenced in a study of CD8 T cells in ankylosing spondylitis. Study-wide results and caveats: Seemingly distinctive of ankylosing spondylitis blood was a TCR beta motif formed by eight highly homologous variants.

No antigens are known for them. Each CDR3 protein is one row after TCRdb ran MiXCR on the 5' RACE reads. The data hold approximately 500,000 distinct CDR3 sequences, with 9.5% to 15% observed a single time. The sample taken for sequencing was blood, either unsorted or a sorted T cell fraction (not recorded which). Receptors were obtained from a male donor with ankylosing spondylitis.

This clonotype was detected a few times. The V and J genes are TRBV6-1 and TRBJ2-7, with D uncertain. The CDR3 length is 13 residues. Trimming shortened V by 8 bases and J by 6 bases, and 17 bases separated the two germline ends. CDR1 and CDR2 from the germline V gene are MNHNS and SASEGT. The CDR3 region is CASSTTPNGEQYV. The CDR3 bases are TGTGCCAGCTCAACTACTCCAAATGGCGAGCAGTACGTC.

This clonotype was picked up a small number of times. The V gene is TRBV5-1, the J gene TRBJ2-2; D unresolved. The length of the CDR3 is 15 residues. Deletions cut 3 bases from V and 5 bases from J, with 14 bases between. Germline lookup yields CDR1 SGHRS and CDR2 YFSETQ. Written as DNA, the CDR3 is TGCGCCAGCAGCTCCGTCTGGGCAGAGACCGGGGAGCTGTTTTTT. It encodes CASSSVWAETGELFF.

The rearrangement joins TRBV3-1 to TRBJ2-2; D could derive from TRBD1 or TRBD2 (5 bases each). This CDR3 spans 17 amino acids. In germline, CDR1 is LGHDT, CDR2 YNNKEL (reference sequence). Trimming stripped 1 base from V and 6 bases from J, with 18 bases between. The CDR3: CASSQASLGVYAGELFF. CDR3 nucleotides: TGTGCCAGCAGCCAAGCATCGTTGGGGGTTTACGCCGGGGAGCTGTTTTTT.

Only a few counts were recorded for this clonotype. The chain is built from TRBV7-2 and TRBJ2-1, with D possibly being TRBD1 or TRBD2 (5 bases each). This CDR3 is built from 13 residues. Germline V gene lookup returns CDR1 SGHTA and CDR2 FQGNSA. V dropped 4 bases and J dropped 7 bases, with 11 bases sitting between them. CDR3: CASSYRGGNEQFF. The CDR3 region has the DNA TGTGCCAGCAGCTACCGGGGCGGTAATGAGCAGTTCTTC.

This clonotype was found many times. The chain employs TRBV11-2 and TRBJ2-1; 8 nucleotides agree with TRBD2. This CDR3 is 18 amino acids long. J lost 10 bases, V lost 0 bases, and 17 bases had no gene match. Germline values: CDR1 SGHAT, CDR2 FQNNGV. Written as DNA, the CDR3 is TGTGCCAGCAGCTTAGATTTTGGCCTGCAACTAGCGGCTAGAGAGCAGTTCTTC. This encodes CASSLDFGLQLAAREQFF.

The CDR3 spells CASSFGTGPEQYV. The CDR3, as DNA: TGTGCCAGCAGCTTCGGGACAGGGCCCGAGCAGTACGTC. The rearrangement uses TRBV3-1 and TRBJ2-7; 9 bases agree with TRBD1. Germline V lookup: CDR1 LGHDT, CDR2 YNNKEL (reference sequence). J lost 6 bases, V lost 5 bases, and 5 bases had no gene match. The CDR3 contains 13 residues.

This clonotype was counted ten times or more. The chain uses TRBV5-1 and TRBJ2-5; 8 bases line up with TRBD2. Trimming took 5 bases from V and 5 from J; bases not matched to a gene: 8. This CDR3 has 14 residues. Germline V gives CDR1 SGHRS, CDR2 YFSETQ. The DNA for the CDR3 is TGCGCCAGCAGTGCAGCGGGAGTGGGGGAGACCCAGTACTTC. This encodes CASSAAGVGETQYF.

The chain links TRBV9 to TRBJ2-5; TRBD2 might be the D (6 bases). The V gene's germline CDR1 is SGDLS and CDR2 YYNGEE. This CDR3 has 14 amino acids. Deletions cut 4 bases from V and 7 bases from J, with 17 bases between. CDR3 region: CASSHSGPEGTQYF. CDR3 nucleotides: TGTGCCAGCAGCCACAGCGGGCCTGAGGGGACCCAGTACTTC.

This clonotype was detected a few times. V usage is TRBV7-8 and J usage is TRBJ2-2; the D gene is possibly TRBD2 (7 bases). The CDR3 is made up of 16 amino acids. The germline V gene has CDR1 SGHVS and CDR2 FQNEAQ. With 5 bases removed from V and 0 bases from J, the gap between germline ends came to 13 bases. For the CDR3, the DNA is TGTGCCAGCAGCCCGCGGGGGCAGGCGAACACCGGGGAGCTGTTTTTT. Protein sequence: CASSPRGQANTGELFF.

The chain links TRBV20-1 to TRBJ2-1, with D possibly matching TRBD2 (5 bases). Germline assignment: CDR1 DFQATT and CDR2 SNEGSKA (reference sequence). The CDR3 runs to 15 residues. V lost 3 bases and J 9 bases, leaving 21 bases between the germline ends. In DNA, the CDR3 is TGCAGTGCTAGGAGGTCAAGCGGTAAAAAGGGTGAGCAGTTCTTC. It yields the protein CSARRSSGKKGEQFF.

The gene calls are TRBV4-1 and TRBJ2-1, with TRBD1 as a possible D gene (6 bases). The CDR3 consists of 16 residues. With 1 base removed from V and 6 bases from J, the gap between germline ends came to 16 bases. Germline V lookup: CDR1 MGHRA, CDR2 YSYEKL. The DNA of the CDR3 is TGCGCCAGCAGCCAAGTTACAGGGAAGTTTGGCAATGAGCAGTTCTTC. As protein: CASSQVTGKFGNEQFF.

The chain uses TRBV27 and TRBJ2-7; 7 bases are shared with TRBD2. The CDR3 totals 13 residues. The V segment lost 8 bases and the J segment 10 bases; nucleotides outside the gene matches: 14. Germline V gene data show CDR1 as MNHEY and CDR2 as SMNVEV (reference sequence). CDR3 sequence (DNA): TGTGCCAGCCTCTTTGGGAGGGCCGGCCGCCAGTACTTC. It specifies CASLFGRAGRQYF.

This clonotype has more than one count but fewer than ten. The CDR3 here is CSARQTSGRPLYNEQFF. The DNA for the CDR3 is TGCAGTGCTAGACAGACTAGCGGGAGGCCCCTTTACAATGAGCAGTTCTTC. The chain links TRBV20-1 to TRBJ2-1, with 13 positions matching TRBD2. There are 17 residues in the CDR3. J gave up 4 bases and V 2 bases, and 8 bases lay outside the gene matches. Germline loops: CDR1 DFQATT, CDR2 SNEGSKA (reference sequence).

The genes are TRBV12-3 or TRBV12-4 and TRBJ2-1, with 8 bases aligning to TRBD2. The CDR3 consists of 16 residues. Trimming removed 5 bases from V and 4 bases from J; junction bases left unmatched: 10. The CDR3 is CASSRRSGGIYNEQFF. The CDR3 DNA reads as TGTGCCAGCAGTCGTAGGTCGGGAGGGATATACAATGAGCAGTTCTTC.

This chain connects TRBV10-3 to TRBJ1-2, with D maybe TRBD1 (6 bases). CDR3 length: 16 amino acids. CDR1 is ENHRY and CDR2 is SYGVKD in the germline V gene. Trimming left V 2 bases short and J 3 bases short, with 16 bases between. The CDR3 spells CAISEALPWGHYGYTF. For the CDR3, the DNA is TGTGCCATCAGTGAGGCGCTCCCTTGGGGGCACTATGGCTACACCTTC.

This clonotype was detected a few times. The chain uses TRBV27 and TRBJ2-2; no clear D. This CDR3 has 16 residues. Trimming cost V 0 bases and J 0 bases, with 8 bases left between them. Germline lookup yields CDR1 MNHEY and CDR2 SMNVEV (reference sequence). CDR3 loop: CASSLSPRSNTGELFF. The DNA for the CDR3 is TGTGCCAGCAGTTTATCGCCGAGGTCGAACACCGGGGAGCTGTTTTTT.

V usage is TRBV24-1 and J usage is TRBJ2-5; the D gene is possibly TRBD1 (5 bases). V dropped 6 bases and J dropped 4 bases, with 8 bases sitting between them. Germline V CDR1 and CDR2: KGHDR, SFDVKD. CDR3 length: 12 residues. The CDR3 loop is CATSSTGETQYF. CDR3 DNA: TGTGCCACCAGTTCTACAGGAGAGACCCAGTACTTC.

The chain employs TRBV12-3 or TRBV12-4 and TRBJ2-1; 11 bases are shared with TRBD2. The CDR3 is 16 amino acids. With V trimmed by 7 bases and J by 6 bases, 11 bases remained unmatched. The CDR3 protein is CASIRQTSGISNEQFF. As DNA, the CDR3 is TGTGCCAGCATCCGCCAGACTAGCGGGATAAGCAATGAGCAGTTCTTC.

The J gene is TRBJ1-1, the V gene TRBV7-9; 8 nucleotides agree with TRBD1. With V trimmed by 5 bases and J by 4 bases, 9 bases remained unmatched. The CDR3 spans 15 residues. Germline V gene data show CDR1 as SEHNR and CDR2 as FQNEAQ (reference sequence). The CDR3 DNA is TGTGCCAGCAGCCATGTGACAGGGGATGGCACTGAAGCTTTCTTT. Translating gives CASSHVTGDGTEAFF.

This CDR3 reads CASRREKDYNEQFF. The CDR3 nucleotides read TGCGCCAGCAGACGGGAAAAGGATTACAATGAGCAGTTCTTC. The J gene is TRBJ2-1, the V gene TRBV10-2, with a possible D match to TRBD2 (5 bases). CDR1 and CDR2 from the germline V gene are WSHSY and SAAADI. This CDR3 is built from 14 residues. Deletions cut 6 bases from V and 4 bases from J, with 13 bases between.